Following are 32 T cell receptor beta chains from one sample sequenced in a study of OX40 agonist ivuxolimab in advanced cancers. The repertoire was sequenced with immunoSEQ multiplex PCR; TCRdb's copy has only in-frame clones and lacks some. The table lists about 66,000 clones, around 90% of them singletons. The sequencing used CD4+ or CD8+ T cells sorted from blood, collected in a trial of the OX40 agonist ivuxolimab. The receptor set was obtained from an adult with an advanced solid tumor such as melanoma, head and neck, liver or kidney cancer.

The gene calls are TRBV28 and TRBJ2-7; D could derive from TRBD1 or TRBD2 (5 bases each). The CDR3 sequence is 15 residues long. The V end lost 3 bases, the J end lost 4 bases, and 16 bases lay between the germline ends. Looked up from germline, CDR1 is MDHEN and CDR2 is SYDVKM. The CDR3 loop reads CASSLGTLLAYEQYF. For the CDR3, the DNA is TGTGCCAGCAGTTTGGGGACCCTACTGGCATACGAGCAGTACTTC.

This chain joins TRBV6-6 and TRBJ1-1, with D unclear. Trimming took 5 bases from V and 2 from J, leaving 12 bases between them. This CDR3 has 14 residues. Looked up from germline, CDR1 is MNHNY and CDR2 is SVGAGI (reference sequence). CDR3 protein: CASSDGSSNTEAFF. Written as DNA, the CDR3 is TGTGCCAGCAGTGACGGCTCCTCCAACACTGAAGCTTTCTTT.

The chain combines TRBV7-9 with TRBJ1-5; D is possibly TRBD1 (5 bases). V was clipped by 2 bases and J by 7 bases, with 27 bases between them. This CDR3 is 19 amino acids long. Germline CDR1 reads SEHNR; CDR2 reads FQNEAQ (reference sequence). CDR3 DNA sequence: TGTGCCAGCAGCTTAAGGTGGAAAATGGCCAGGGAGGTTTACCAGCCCCAGCATTTT. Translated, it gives CASSLRWKMAREVYQPQHF.

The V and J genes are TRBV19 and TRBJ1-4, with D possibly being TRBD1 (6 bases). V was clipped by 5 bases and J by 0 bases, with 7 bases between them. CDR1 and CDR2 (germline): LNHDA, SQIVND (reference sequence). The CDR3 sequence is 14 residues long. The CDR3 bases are TGTGCCAGTAGTGAGGGGGCAACTAATGAAAAACTGTTTTTT. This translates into CASSEGATNEKLFF.

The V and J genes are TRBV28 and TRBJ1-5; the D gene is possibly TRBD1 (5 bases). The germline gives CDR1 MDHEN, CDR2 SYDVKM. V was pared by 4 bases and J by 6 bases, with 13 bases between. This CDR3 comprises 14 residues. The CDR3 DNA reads TGTGCCAGCAGTTCACCGGGACGCCTTCAGCCCCAGCATTTT. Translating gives CASSSPGRLQPQHF.

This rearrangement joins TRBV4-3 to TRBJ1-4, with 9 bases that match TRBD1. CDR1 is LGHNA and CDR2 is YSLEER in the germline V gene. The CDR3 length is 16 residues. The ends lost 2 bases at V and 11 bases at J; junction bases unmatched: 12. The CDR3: CASSQLPAGTGKKLFF. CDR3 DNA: TGCGCCAGCAGCCAATTGCCTGCCGGGACAGGGAAGAAACTGTTTTTT.

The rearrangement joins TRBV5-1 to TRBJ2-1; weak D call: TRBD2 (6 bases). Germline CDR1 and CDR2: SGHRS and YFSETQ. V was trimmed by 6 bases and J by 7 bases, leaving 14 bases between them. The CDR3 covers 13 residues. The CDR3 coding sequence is TGCGCCAGCAATCGGGGGAGAGGGAATGAGCAGTTCTTC. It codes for CASNRGRGNEQFF. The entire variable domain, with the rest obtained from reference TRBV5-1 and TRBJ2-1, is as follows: KAGVTQTPRYLIKTRGQQVTLSCSPISGHRSVSWYQQTPGQGLQFLFEYFSETQRNKGNFPGRFSGRQFSNSRSEMNVSTLELGDSALYLCASNRGRGNEQFFGPGTRLTVL.

As DNA, the CDR3 is TGTGCCAGTCACTCTGGCCAGGATGAAAAACTGTTTTTT. Its protein product is CASHSGQDEKLFF. The rearrangement joins TRBV19 to TRBJ1-4; D is unclear. Per germline, CDR1 LNHDA and CDR2 SQIVND (reference sequence). There are 13 residues in the CDR3. Trimming stripped 8 bases from V and 6 bases from J, with 13 bases between.

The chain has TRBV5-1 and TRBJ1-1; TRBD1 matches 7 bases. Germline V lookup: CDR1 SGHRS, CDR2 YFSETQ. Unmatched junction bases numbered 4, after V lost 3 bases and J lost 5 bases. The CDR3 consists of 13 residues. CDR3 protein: CASSSTGETEAFF. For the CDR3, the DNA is TGCGCCAGCAGCTCAACAGGGGAGACTGAAGCTTTCTTT.

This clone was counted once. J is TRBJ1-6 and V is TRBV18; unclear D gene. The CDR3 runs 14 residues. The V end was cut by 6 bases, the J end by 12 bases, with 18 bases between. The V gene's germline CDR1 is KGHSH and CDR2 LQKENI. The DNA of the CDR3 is TGTGCCAGCTCGCCGTCGGAAGGGAGCATACCCCTCCACTTT. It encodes CASSPSEGSIPLHF.

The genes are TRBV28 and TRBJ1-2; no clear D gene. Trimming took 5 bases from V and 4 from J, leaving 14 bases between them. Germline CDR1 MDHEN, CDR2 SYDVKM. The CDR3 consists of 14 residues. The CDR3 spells CASSTPGSSYGYTF. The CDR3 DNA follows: TGTGCCAGCAGTACTCCAGGCAGTAGCTATGGCTACACCTTC.

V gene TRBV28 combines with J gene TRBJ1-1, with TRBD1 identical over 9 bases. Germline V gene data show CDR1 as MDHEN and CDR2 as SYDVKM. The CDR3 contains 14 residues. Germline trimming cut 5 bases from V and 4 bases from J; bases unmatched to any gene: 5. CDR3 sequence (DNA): TGTGCCAGCAGTCCTCAGACAGGGGGCACTGAAGCTTTCTTT. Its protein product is CASSPQTGGTEAFF.

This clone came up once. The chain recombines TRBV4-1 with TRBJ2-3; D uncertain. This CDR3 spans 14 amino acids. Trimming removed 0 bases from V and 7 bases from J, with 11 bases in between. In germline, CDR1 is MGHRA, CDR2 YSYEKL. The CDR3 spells CASSQEFGRNTQYF. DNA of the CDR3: TGCGCCAGCAGCCAAGAATTCGGTCGAAATACGCAGTATTTT.

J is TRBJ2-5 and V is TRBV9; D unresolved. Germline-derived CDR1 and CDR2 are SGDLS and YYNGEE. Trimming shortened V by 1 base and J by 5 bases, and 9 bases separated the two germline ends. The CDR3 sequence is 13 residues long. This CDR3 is CASSVSDSETQYF. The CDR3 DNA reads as TGTGCCAGCAGCGTATCAGATTCGGAGACCCAGTACTTC.

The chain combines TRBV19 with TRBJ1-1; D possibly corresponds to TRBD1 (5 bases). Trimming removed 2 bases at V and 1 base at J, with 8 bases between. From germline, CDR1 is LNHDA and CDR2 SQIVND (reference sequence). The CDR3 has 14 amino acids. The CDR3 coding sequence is TGTGCCAGTAGTATACAGGGAACGAACACTGAAGCTTTCTTT. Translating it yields CASSIQGTNTEAFF.

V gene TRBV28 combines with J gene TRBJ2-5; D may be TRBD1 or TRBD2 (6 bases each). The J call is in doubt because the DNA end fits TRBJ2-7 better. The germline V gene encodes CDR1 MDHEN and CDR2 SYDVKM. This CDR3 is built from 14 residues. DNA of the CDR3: TGTGCCAGCAGTTTCGTTGGGGGGCTAGACGAGCAGTACTTC. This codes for CASSFVGGLDEQYF.

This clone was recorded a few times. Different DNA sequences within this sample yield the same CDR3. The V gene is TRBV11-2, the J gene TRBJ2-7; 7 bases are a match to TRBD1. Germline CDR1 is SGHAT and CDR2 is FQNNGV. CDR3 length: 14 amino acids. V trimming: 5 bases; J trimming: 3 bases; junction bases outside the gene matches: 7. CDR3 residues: CASSLNTGDYEQYF. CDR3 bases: TGTGCCAGCAGCCTAAATACAGGGGACTACGAGCAGTACTTC.

CDR3 nucleotide sequence: TGTGCCAGCAGCAACCATGGAAAGACCTATGGCTACACCTTC. It encodes CASSNHGKTYGYTF. This chain connects TRBV7-9 to TRBJ1-2, with D unclear. V lost 5 bases, J lost 4 bases, and 14 bases lay in between. CDR1 and CDR2 (germline): SEHNR, FQNEAQ (reference sequence). The CDR3 runs 14 residues.

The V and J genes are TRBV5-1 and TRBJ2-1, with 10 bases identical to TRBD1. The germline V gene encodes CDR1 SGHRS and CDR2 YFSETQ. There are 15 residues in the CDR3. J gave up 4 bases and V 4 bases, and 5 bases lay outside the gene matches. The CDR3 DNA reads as TGCGCCAGCAGCCAGACAGGGGGCCGTTACAATGAGCAGTTCTTC. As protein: CASSQTGGRYNEQFF.

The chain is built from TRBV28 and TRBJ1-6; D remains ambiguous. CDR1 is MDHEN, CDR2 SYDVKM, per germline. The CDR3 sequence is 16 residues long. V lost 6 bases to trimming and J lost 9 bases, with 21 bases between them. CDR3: CASSSRVTAFGSPLHF. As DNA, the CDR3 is TGTGCCAGCAGCTCAAGGGTGACTGCTTTTGGTTCACCCCTCCACTTT. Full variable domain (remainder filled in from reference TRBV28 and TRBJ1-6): DVKVTQSSRYLVKRTGEKVFLECVQDMDHENMFWYRQDPGLGLRLIYFSYDVKMKEKGDIPEGYSVSREKKERFSLILESASTNQTSMYLCASSSRVTAFGSPLHFGNGTRLTVT.

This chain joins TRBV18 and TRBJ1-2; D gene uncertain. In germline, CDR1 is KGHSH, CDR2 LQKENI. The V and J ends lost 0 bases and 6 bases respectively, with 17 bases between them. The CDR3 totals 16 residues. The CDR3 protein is CASSPPRRGKVNGYTF. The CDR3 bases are TGTGCCAGCTCACCACCGAGGCGGGGTAAAGTAAATGGCTACACCTTC.

CDR3 sequence (DNA): TGTGCCAGCTCGAGACAGATCTCTGGGGCCAACGTCCTGACTTTC. Protein sequence: CASSRQISGANVLTF. The chain uses TRBV18 and TRBJ2-6, with a tentative D call TRBD1 (5 bases). The CDR3 length is 15 residues. V was pared by 6 bases and J by 0 bases, with 9 bases between. The germline V gene encodes CDR1 KGHSH and CDR2 LQKENI.

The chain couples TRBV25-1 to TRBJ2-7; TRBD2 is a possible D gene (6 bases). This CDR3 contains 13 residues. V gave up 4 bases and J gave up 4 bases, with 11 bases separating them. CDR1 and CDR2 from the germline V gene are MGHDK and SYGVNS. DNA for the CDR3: TGTGCCAGCAGTGGACTAGATCGGTACGAGCAGTACTTC. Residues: CASSGLDRYEQYF.

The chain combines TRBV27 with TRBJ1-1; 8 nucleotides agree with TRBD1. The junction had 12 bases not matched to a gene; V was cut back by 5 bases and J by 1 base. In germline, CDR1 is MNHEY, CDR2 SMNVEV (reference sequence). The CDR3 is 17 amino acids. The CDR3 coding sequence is TGTGCCAGCAGTATACAGGGGGGCGCGGTCGGGAACACTGAAGCTTTCTTT. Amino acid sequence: CASSIQGGAVGNTEAFF.

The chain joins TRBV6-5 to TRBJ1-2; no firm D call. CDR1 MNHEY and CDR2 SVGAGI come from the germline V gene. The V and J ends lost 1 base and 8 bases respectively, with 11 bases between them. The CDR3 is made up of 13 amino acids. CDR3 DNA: TGTGCCAGCAGTTACTTAACAGAAGGAGGCTACACCTTC. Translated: CASSYLTEGGYTF.

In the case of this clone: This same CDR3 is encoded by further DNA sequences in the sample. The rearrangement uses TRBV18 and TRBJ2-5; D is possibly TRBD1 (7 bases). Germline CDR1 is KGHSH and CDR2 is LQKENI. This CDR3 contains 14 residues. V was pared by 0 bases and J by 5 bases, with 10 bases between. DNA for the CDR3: TGTGCCAGCTCACCACCGCCAGGGGGGGAGACCCAGTACTTC. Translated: CASSPPPGGETQYF.

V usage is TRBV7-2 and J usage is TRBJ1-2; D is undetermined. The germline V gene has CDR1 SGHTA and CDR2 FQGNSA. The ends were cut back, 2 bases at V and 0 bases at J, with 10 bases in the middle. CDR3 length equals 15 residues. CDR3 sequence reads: CASSLLLVSNYGYTF. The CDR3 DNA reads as TGTGCCAGCAGCTTACTGCTGGTATCTAACTATGGCTACACCTTC.

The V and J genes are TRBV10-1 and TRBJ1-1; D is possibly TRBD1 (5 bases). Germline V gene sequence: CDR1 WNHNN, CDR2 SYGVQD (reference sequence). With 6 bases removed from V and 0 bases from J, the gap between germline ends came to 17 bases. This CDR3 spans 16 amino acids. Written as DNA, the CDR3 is TGCGCCAGCAGACCCGACAGCTGTAATATGAACACTGAAGCTTTCTTT. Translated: CASRPDSCNMNTEAFF.

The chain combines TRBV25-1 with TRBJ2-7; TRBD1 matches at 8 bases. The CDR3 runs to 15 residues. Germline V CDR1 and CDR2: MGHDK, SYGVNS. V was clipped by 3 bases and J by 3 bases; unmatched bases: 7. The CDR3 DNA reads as TGTGCCAGCAGTGACAGACAGGGGACCTTCTACGAGCAGTACTTC. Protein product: CASSDRQGTFYEQYF.

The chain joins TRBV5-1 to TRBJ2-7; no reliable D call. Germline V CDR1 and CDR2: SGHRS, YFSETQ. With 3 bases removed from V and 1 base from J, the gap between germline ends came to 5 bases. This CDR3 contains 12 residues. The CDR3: CASSSSSYEQYF. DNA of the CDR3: TGCGCCAGCAGCTCCAGTTCCTACGAGCAGTACTTC.

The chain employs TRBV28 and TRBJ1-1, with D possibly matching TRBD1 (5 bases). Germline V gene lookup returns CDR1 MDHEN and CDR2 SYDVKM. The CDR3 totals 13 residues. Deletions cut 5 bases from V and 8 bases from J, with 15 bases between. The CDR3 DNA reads TGTGCCAGCAGTGTAAGGGGCCGAGGGGAAGCTTTCTTT. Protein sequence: CASSVRGRGEAFF.

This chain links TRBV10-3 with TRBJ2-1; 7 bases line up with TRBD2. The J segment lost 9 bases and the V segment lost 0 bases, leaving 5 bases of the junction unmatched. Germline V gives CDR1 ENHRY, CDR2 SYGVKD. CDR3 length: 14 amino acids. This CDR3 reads CAISESRERFEQFF. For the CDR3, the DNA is TGTGCCATCAGTGAGTCGCGGGAGCGTTTTGAGCAGTTCTTC.